This is a list of T cell receptor beta chains from one sample in a study of T cells in Graves' hyperthyroidism and ophthalmopathy. MiXCR was run by TCRdb on the multiplex PCR reads, yielding one entry per CDR3 protein. The top ten clones hold approximately 10% of a sample with some 800,000 distinct CDR3 sequences, about two fifths of them seen once. Sequencing input: blood. Every receptor here comes from a man aged 18 to 29 with Graves' hyperthyroidism. CDR3s include the opening cysteine and the closing phenylalanine or tryptophan. A D gene is named only where the DNA matches it firmly. Clone sizes are given selectively: once, few, many, or a class where the clone is expanded.

d_call: TRBD2
v_call: TRBV7-9
j_call: TRBJ2-7
clone_size: -
cdr3_aa: CASSGSLRESPSEQYF
cdr3_nt: TGTGCCAGCAGCGGGTCGTTGCGGGAGAGCCCCTCCGAGCAGTACTTC

d_call: -
v_call: TRBV29-1
j_call: TRBJ2-2
clone_size: once
cdr3_aa: CSVGGARGPRRDTGELFF
cdr3_nt: TGCAGCGTTGGGGGTGCCCGGGGGCCCAGACGGGACACCGGGGAGCTGTTTTTT

d_call: -
v_call: TRBV10-2
j_call: TRBJ1-5
clone_size: many
cdr3_aa: CASSETGGGQPQHF
cdr3_nt: TGCGCCAGCAGTGAGACAGGCGGTGGCCAGCCCCAGCATTTT

d_call: -
v_call: TRBV6-1
j_call: TRBJ1-4
clone_size: -
cdr3_aa: CASSPQVAPNEKLFF
cdr3_nt: TGTGCCAGCAGTCCCCAGGTGGCGCCGAATGAAAAACTGTTTTTT

d_call: TRBD1
v_call: TRBV7-9
j_call: TRBJ2-7
clone_size: few
cdr3_aa: CASSWTGPYEQYF
cdr3_nt: TGTGCCAGCAGCTGGACAGGCCCCTACGAGCAGTACTTC

d_call: -
v_call: TRBV19
j_call: TRBJ1-4
clone_size: few
cdr3_aa: CASRGWANEKLFF
cdr3_nt: TGTGCCAGTCGAGGGTGGGCTAATGAAAAACTGTTTTTT

d_call: TRBD1
v_call: TRBV2
j_call: TRBJ2-7
clone_size: few
cdr3_aa: CASSYGTATYEQYF
cdr3_nt: TGTGCCAGCAGTTACGGGACAGCTACCTACGAGCAGTACTTC

d_call: TRBD1
v_call: TRBV2
j_call: TRBJ1-2
clone_size: few
cdr3_aa: CASRAGTGGAYYGYTF
cdr3_nt: TGTGCCAGCAGGGCCGGGACAGGGGGGGCTTACTATGGCTACACCTTC

d_call: -
v_call: TRBV11-2
j_call: TRBJ1-5
clone_size: few
cdr3_aa: CASSPPRGGGNQPQHF
cdr3_nt: TGTGCCAGCAGCCCCCCACGGGGAGGGGGCAATCAGCCCCAGCATTTT

d_call: TRBD1
v_call: TRBV15
j_call: TRBJ1-4
clone_size: many
cdr3_aa: CATSRVGGRGLGNEKLFF
cdr3_nt: TGTGCCACCAGCAGAGTGGGAGGCAGGGGGCTTGGTAATGAAAAACTGTTTTTT

d_call: -
v_call: TRBV6-1
j_call: TRBJ1-6
clone_size: -
cdr3_aa: CASSEAGSQNSPLHF
cdr3_nt: TGTGCCAGCAGTGAAGCCGGCAGCCAGAATTCACCCCTCCACTTT

d_call: TRBD2
v_call: TRBV5-6
j_call: TRBJ2-7
clone_size: -
cdr3_aa: CASRPRGGSPYEQYF
cdr3_nt: TGTGCCAGCAGACCTCGCGGGGGTAGTCCCTACGAGCAGTACTTC

d_call: -
v_call: TRBV7-9
j_call: TRBJ2-7
clone_size: many
cdr3_aa: CASSIRPGEQYF
cdr3_nt: TGTGCCAGCAGCATACGACCGGGGGAGCAGTACTTC

d_call: TRBD1
v_call: TRBV9
j_call: TRBJ1-1
clone_size: many
cdr3_aa: CASSDRGQSEAFF
cdr3_nt: TGTGCCAGCAGCGACAGGGGGCAATCTGAAGCTTTCTTT

d_call: -
v_call: TRBV5-6
j_call: TRBJ2-5
clone_size: few
cdr3_aa: CASSSVTGTGTQYF
cdr3_nt: TGTGCCAGCAGCTCAGTCACGGGGACGGGGACCCAGTACTTC

d_call: -
v_call: TRBV10-3
j_call: TRBJ1-5
clone_size: many
cdr3_aa: CASSGDRTVVQPQHF
cdr3_nt: TGTGCCAGCAGCGGAGACCGGACAGTCGTTCAGCCCCAGCATTTT

d_call: -
v_call: TRBV7-2
j_call: TRBJ2-5
clone_size: -
cdr3_aa: CASSLWRAGTKETQYF
cdr3_nt: TGTGCCAGCAGCTTGTGGCGGGCAGGAACCAAAGAGACCCAGTACTTC

d_call: -
v_call: TRBV7-2
j_call: TRBJ2-5
clone_size: few
cdr3_aa: CASSLGVVQETQYF
cdr3_nt: TGTGCCAGCAGCTTAGGAGTAGTCCAAGAGACCCAGTACTTC

d_call: TRBD1
v_call: TRBV10-3
j_call: TRBJ1-2
clone_size: -
cdr3_aa: CAISRDRDTGGYTF
cdr3_nt: TGTGCCATCAGCCGGGACAGGGACACCGGGGGCTACACCTTC

d_call: -
v_call: TRBV24-1
j_call: TRBJ1-5
clone_size: medium-sized
cdr3_aa: CATSETGYSNQPQHF
cdr3_nt: TGTGCCACCAGTGAGACGGGGTATAGCAATCAGCCCCAGCATTTT

d_call: TRBD1
v_call: TRBV15
j_call: TRBJ1-5
clone_size: many
cdr3_aa: CATSRGEGALDYSNQPQHF
cdr3_nt: TGTGCCACCAGCAGAGGAGAGGGGGCCCTCGACTATAGCAATCAGCCCCAGCATTTT

d_call: TRBD1
v_call: TRBV5-5
j_call: TRBJ1-4
clone_size: -
cdr3_aa: CASTGGTANEKLFF
cdr3_nt: TGTGCCAGCACCGGGGGGACAGCGAATGAAAAACTGTTTTTT

d_call: TRBD1
v_call: TRBV9
j_call: TRBJ2-2
clone_size: -
cdr3_aa: CASSVRGQAPTGELFF
cdr3_nt: TGTGCCAGCAGCGTAAGGGGGCAGGCCCCAACCGGGGAGCTGTTTTTT

d_call: TRBD1
v_call: TRBV6-5
j_call: TRBJ1-5
clone_size: -
cdr3_aa: CASSLFRGNQPQHF
cdr3_nt: TGTGCCAGCAGTCTTTTCAGGGGGAATCAGCCCCAGCATTTT

d_call: TRBD1
v_call: TRBV20-1
j_call: TRBJ1-5
clone_size: many
cdr3_aa: CSARTGGKPQHF
cdr3_nt: TGCAGTGCTCGGACAGGGGGCAAGCCCCAGCATTTT

d_call: -
v_call: TRBV7-2
j_call: TRBJ2-2
clone_size: -
cdr3_aa: CASSLAGDHLNTGELFF
cdr3_nt: TGTGCCAGCAGCTTAGCCGGGGACCACCTAAACACCGGGGAGCTGTTTTTT

d_call: -
v_call: TRBV7-8
j_call: TRBJ1-4
clone_size: -
cdr3_aa: CASSLIRTGDDEKLFF
cdr3_nt: TGTGCCAGCAGCTTAATTCGGACCGGGGACGACGAAAAACTGTTTTTT

d_call: TRBD1
v_call: TRBV29-1
j_call: TRBJ1-1
clone_size: -
cdr3_aa: CSAQTGAVDTEAFF
cdr3_nt: TGCAGCGCCCAGACAGGGGCGGTGGACACTGAAGCTTTCTTT

d_call: TRBD2
v_call: TRBV10-3
j_call: TRBJ2-7
clone_size: many
cdr3_aa: CAISGERENYEQYF
cdr3_nt: TGTGCCATCAGTGGCGAGCGGGAGAACTACGAGCAGTACTTC

d_call: -
v_call: TRBV7-6
j_call: TRBJ2-7
clone_size: few
cdr3_aa: CASSLAGEWTSEQYF
cdr3_nt: TGTGCCAGCAGCTTAGCGGGGGAGTGGACCTCCGAGCAGTACTTC

d_call: -
v_call: TRBV6-9
j_call: TRBJ2-7
clone_size: -
cdr3_aa: CASSTRLEQYF
cdr3_nt: TGTGCCAGCAGTACTCGGCTAGAGCAGTACTTC

d_call: TRBD1
v_call: TRBV6-5
j_call: TRBJ2-7
clone_size: -
cdr3_aa: CASSFGPQGSEQYF
cdr3_nt: TGTGCCAGCAGTTTCGGCCCACAGGGGAGCGAGCAGTACTTC

d_call: -
v_call: TRBV7-6
j_call: TRBJ1-2
clone_size: few
cdr3_aa: CASSSLGGYGYTF
cdr3_nt: TGTGCCAGCAGCTCCCTAGGGGGCTATGGCTACACCTTC

d_call: -
v_call: TRBV19
j_call: TRBJ2-5
clone_size: few
cdr3_aa: CASTGTDKETQYF
cdr3_nt: TGTGCCAGTACCGGGACGGACAAAGAGACCCAGTACTTC

d_call: -
v_call: TRBV29-1
j_call: TRBJ1-1
clone_size: many
cdr3_aa: CSGGQRNTEAFF
cdr3_nt: TGCAGCGGCGGACAGCGGAACACTGAAGCTTTCTTT

d_call: TRBD1
v_call: TRBV5-1
j_call: TRBJ2-2
clone_size: -
cdr3_aa: CASTEAGGTGELFF
cdr3_nt: TGCGCCAGCACCGAAGCAGGGGGCACCGGGGAGCTGTTTTTT

d_call: -
v_call: TRBV10-2
j_call: TRBJ1-5
clone_size: many
cdr3_aa: CATCPAHSNQPQHF
cdr3_nt: TGCGCCACTTGCCCGGCCCATAGCAATCAGCCCCAGCATTTT

d_call: -
v_call: TRBV7-8
j_call: TRBJ2-5
clone_size: -
cdr3_aa: CASSPRRGPETQYF
cdr3_nt: TGTGCCAGCAGCCCCCGGAGGGGCCCGGAGACCCAGTACTTC

d_call: -
v_call: TRBV4-1
j_call: TRBJ1-2
clone_size: -
cdr3_aa: CASSQDYRKLHGYTF
cdr3_nt: TGCGCCAGCAGCCAAGATTATAGGAAACTTCACGGCTACACCTTC

d_call: -
v_call: TRBV7-8
j_call: TRBJ1-4
clone_size: many
cdr3_aa: CASSLAGAEKLFF
cdr3_nt: TGTGCCAGCAGCTTAGCGGGGGCGGAAAAACTGTTTTTT

d_call: -
v_call: TRBV7-9
j_call: TRBJ1-5
clone_size: -
cdr3_aa: CASSQDDGNQPQHF
cdr3_nt: TGTGCCAGCAGCCAAGATGACGGGAATCAGCCCCAGCATTTT

d_call: -
v_call: TRBV7-2
j_call: TRBJ1-3
clone_size: -
cdr3_aa: CASSLGPAGYGNTIYF
cdr3_nt: TGTGCCAGCAGCTTAGGCCCCGCGGGATATGGAAACACCATATATTTT